These 27 T cell receptor beta chains were sequenced from one sample in a study of neurological immune-mediated disorders. Each CDR3 protein is one row after TCRdb ran MiXCR on the 5' RACE reads. This table holds 40,000 to 55,000 distinct CDR3 sequences, 10% to 13% found once. Sequenced material: PBMCs. Receptors originate from a woman aged 40-49 years with HTLV-1-associated myelopathy (HAM/TSP).

This clonotype was seen repeatedly, ten times or more. The V call is TRBV6-2 or TRBV6-3, the J call TRBJ2-1; the D is unclear. The germline gives CDR1 MNHEY, CDR2 SVGEGT. V lost 6 bases and J 5 bases, leaving 11 bases between the germline ends. CDR3 length: 13 residues. This CDR3 reads CASSPDEHNEQFF. CDR3 sequence (DNA): TGTGCCAGCAGCCCTGACGAACACAATGAGCAGTTCTTC.

This clonotype was observed at least ten times. V and J are TRBV18 and TRBJ2-4; tentatively, D is TRBD1 or TRBD2 (5 bases each). CDR3 length: 16 amino acids. V lost 0 bases, J lost 8 bases, and 17 bases lay in between. The germline CDR1 and CDR2 sequences are KGHSH and LQKENI. Here the CDR3 reads CASSPPIRGDVHIQYF. CDR3 coding DNA: TGTGCCAGCTCACCACCTATTCGAGGGGATGTACACATTCAGTACTTC.

This clonotype was picked up many times. The chain has TRBV5-1 and TRBJ2-2; 9 bases line up with TRBD1. The CDR3 loop spans 17 amino acids. Germline assignment: CDR1 SGHRS and CDR2 YFSETQ. V was clipped by 4 bases and J by 0 bases; unmatched bases: 7. The CDR3, as DNA: TGCGCCAGCAGCCCCAGGACAGGGGAGCCGAACACCGGGGAGCTGTTTTTT. This encodes CASSPRTGEPNTGELFF.

The sample holds many counts of this clonotype. The V call is TRBV7-2, the J call TRBJ2-7; 7 bases fit TRBD2. Losses at the gene ends were 2 bases for V and 3 bases for J; bases not matched to a gene: 7. Germline V gene lookup returns CDR1 SGHTA and CDR2 FQGNSA. There are 15 residues in the CDR3. The CDR3 sequence is CASSLFWGGGYEQYF. CDR3 coding DNA: TGTGCCAGCAGCTTATTCTGGGGGGGAGGCTACGAGCAGTACTTC.

This clonotype was observed at least ten times. The rearrangement joins TRBV5-1 to TRBJ1-2; 9 positions match TRBD1. The CDR3 has 12 amino acids. Losses at the gene ends were 7 bases for V and 4 bases for J; bases not matched to a gene: 2. Germline V lookup: CDR1 SGHRS, CDR2 YFSETQ. The CDR3 is CASGQGFYGYTF. The CDR3 nucleotides read TGCGCCAGCGGACAGGGGTTCTATGGCTACACCTTC.

In this sample, this clonotype turned up many times. The J gene is TRBJ2-7, the V gene TRBV6-2 or TRBV6-3; D is unclear. Germline values: CDR1 MNHEY, CDR2 SVGEGT. V was shortened by 6 bases and J by 2 bases, with 17 bases between the two germline ends. The CDR3 consists of 15 residues. The CDR3 sequence is CASRTAPQVAYEQYF. The DNA of the CDR3 is TGTGCCAGCAGAACAGCGCCGCAGGTGGCCTACGAGCAGTACTTC.

In its sample, this clonotype was seen many times. V gene TRBV7-3 combines with J gene TRBJ2-3, with 8 nucleotides matching TRBD2. This CDR3 is 15 amino acids long. J was trimmed by 0 bases and V by 5 bases; bases with no gene match: 4. The germline V gene encodes CDR1 SGHTA and CDR2 FQGTGA. The CDR3 region is CASSKRGGSTDTQYF. The CDR3 bases are TGTGCCAGCAGCAAACGGGGGGGTAGCACAGATACGCAGTATTTT.

This clonotype came up many times. The chain uses TRBV5-1 and TRBJ2-1; TRBD1 matches at 10 bases. Germline V gene sequence: CDR1 SGHRS, CDR2 YFSETQ. The CDR3 loop spans 15 amino acids. V trimming: 4 bases; J trimming: 7 bases; junction bases outside the gene matches: 8. The CDR3 loop is CASSLTGQGNNEQFF. For the CDR3, the DNA is TGCGCCAGCAGCCTAACGGGACAGGGGAATAATGAGCAGTTCTTC.

Turning to this clonotype: Being one base from a much bigger clone, this may be a read error. The rearrangement joins TRBV29-1 to TRBJ2-5, with D possibly being TRBD1 (5 bases). Germline V gene sequence: CDR1 SQVTM, CDR2 ANQGSEA. V was clipped by 5 bases and J by 3 bases, with 7 bases between them. CDR3 size: 11 residues. For the CDR3, the DNA is TGCAGCGTTATAGGGGAAGAGACCCAGTACTTC. This codes for CSVIGEETQYF. The whole variable domain, remainder taken from reference TRBV29-1 and TRBJ2-5, is SAVISQKPSRDICQRGTSLTIQCQVDSQVTMMFWYRQQPGQSLTLIATANQGSEATYESGFVIDKFPISRPNLTFSTLTVSNMSPEDSSIYLCSVIGEETQYFGPGTRLLVL.

The table lists this clonotype with many counts. The chain links TRBV10-1 to TRBJ1-1, with D perhaps matching TRBD1 (6 bases). The V end lost 5 bases, the J end lost 2 bases, and 9 bases lay between the germline ends. The CDR3 length is 13 residues. Germline V lookup: CDR1 WNHNN, CDR2 SYGVQD (reference sequence). The CDR3 region is CASSQGRNTEAFF. In DNA, the CDR3 is TGCGCCAGCAGTCAGGGGCGTAACACTGAAGCTTTCTTT.

CDR3 residues: CASSEAYYGLAGGCGETQYF. CDR3 nucleotide sequence: TGTGCCAGCAGTGAAGCTTACTACGGACTAGCGGGGGGTTGCGGAGAGACCCAGTACTTC. The rearrangement joins TRBV2 to TRBJ2-5, with TRBD2 identical over 14 bases. The CDR3 has 20 amino acids. J gave up 4 bases and V 0 bases, and 13 bases lay outside the gene matches. Germline CDR1 reads SNHLY; CDR2 reads FYNNEI.

This clonotype was seen ten or more times. The chain is built from TRBV5-8 and TRBJ2-7; D is unresolved. Trimming took off 5 bases at V and 2 bases at J, with 8 bases between the two ends. Germline lookup yields CDR1 SGHTS and CDR2 YDEGEE. This CDR3 has 12 amino acids. The CDR3 sequence is CASSSGPYEQYF. Here the CDR3 DNA reads TGTGCCAGCAGTTCCGGGCCCTACGAGCAGTACTTC.

This clonotype was detected many times. This chain links TRBV28 with TRBJ1-1, with D perhaps TRBD1 (5 bases). Trimming took off 4 bases at V and 2 bases at J, with 17 bases between the two ends. Germline CDR1 is MDHEN and CDR2 is SYDVKM. CDR3 size: 16 residues. This chain's CDR3 is CASSSGWGEGNTEAFF. CDR3 nucleotides: TGTGCCAGCAGTTCTGGGTGGGGGGAAGGAAACACTGAAGCTTTCTTT.

This clonotype is medium-sized by share. This chain connects TRBV2 to TRBJ1-4, with 8 bases that match TRBD1. The CDR3 length is 14 residues. Germline V lookup: CDR1 SNHLY, CDR2 FYNNEI. J gave up 5 bases and V 7 bases, and 6 bases lay outside the gene matches. CDR3 amino acids: CASTSDRVNEKLFF. CDR3 bases: TGTGCCAGCACCTCGGACAGGGTGAATGAAAAACTGTTTTTT.

This clonotype was recorded a few times. The chain combines TRBV5-1 with TRBJ2-6; 7 positions match TRBD2. Trimming cost V 5 bases and J 2 bases; bases outside gene matches: 1. Germline V gene sequence: CDR1 SGHRS, CDR2 YFSETQ. The CDR3 loop spans 14 amino acids. The CDR3 DNA reads TGCGCCAGCAGACGGGGGGCTGGGGCCAACGTCCTGACTTTC. Protein: CASRRGAGANVLTF. The full variable domain, rest sourced from reference TRBV5-1 and TRBJ2-6, is KAGVTQTPRYLIKTRGQQVTLSCSPISGHRSVSWYQQTPGQGLQFLFEYFSETQRNKGNFPGRFSGRQFSNSRSEMNVSTLELGDSALYLCASRRGAGANVLTFGAGSRLTVL.

The sample holds many counts of this clonotype. CDR3 sequence (DNA): TGTGCCACCAGCAGAGTTTCACAGCCCGATGGCTACACCTTC. Amino acids: CATSRVSQPDGYTF. The chain combines TRBV15 with TRBJ1-2; no clear D gene. Germline lookup yields CDR1 LNHNV and CDR2 YYDKDF (reference sequence). This CDR3 has 14 residues. Trimming took 1 base from V and 6 from J, leaving 12 bases between them.

This clonotype was found many times. J is TRBJ2-5 and V is TRBV29-1, with D unresolved. This CDR3 has 11 residues. V was shortened by 7 bases and J by 0 bases, with 6 bases between the two germline ends. Germline lookup yields CDR1 SQVTM and CDR2 ANQGSEA. The CDR3 DNA reads as TGCAGCGGCCAGTACCAAGAGACCCAGTACTTC. This translates into CSGQYQETQYF.

This clonotype was counted at least ten times. The rearrangement uses TRBV5-1 and TRBJ1-2; 12 nucleotides line up with TRBD1. V shed 5 bases, J shed 4 bases, and the junction held 9 bases outside the gene matches. The V gene's germline CDR1 is SGHRS and CDR2 YFSETQ. CDR3 length equals 16 residues. The CDR3, as DNA: TGCGCCAGCAGAACCGGGACAGGGGGCGACGGCTATGGCTACACCTTC. Its protein is CASRTGTGGDGYGYTF.

This clonotype was detected ten times or more. The chain uses TRBV27 and TRBJ1-1; perhaps TRBD1 as D (5 bases). The CDR3 extends over 13 amino acids. Germline V gene sequence: CDR1 MNHEY, CDR2 SMNVEV (reference sequence). V shed 5 bases and J shed 5 bases, with 12 bases lying between them. CDR3 residues: CASSRDGQTEAFF. The CDR3, as DNA: TGTGCCAGCAGTCGGGACGGACAAACTGAAGCTTTCTTT.

This clonotype was detected ten times or more. The V call is TRBV4-2, the J call TRBJ2-7, with TRBD2 matching 11 bases. CDR3 size: 19 residues. Unmatched junction bases numbered 17, after V lost 5 bases and J lost 2 bases. The V gene's germline CDR1 is LGHNA and CDR2 YNFKEQ. CDR3 DNA: TGTGCCAGCAGCTCCCTCACTAGCGGGGGCACTCGAGGGCCCTACGAGCAGTACTTC. Its protein product is CASSSLTSGGTRGPYEQYF.

In regard to this clonotype: Just one base apart from a much larger clone, this may be a read error. The chain couples TRBV25-1 to TRBJ2-7, with 9 nucleotides matching TRBD1. With V trimmed by 6 bases and J by 3 bases, 18 bases remained unmatched. CDR1 and CDR2 from the germline V gene are MGHDK and SYGVNS. The CDR3 is 18 amino acids. CDR3: CASRQHSNTGQGLYEQYF. DNA of the CDR3: TGTGCCAGCAGACAACATTCGAACACGGGACAGGGCCTCTACGAGCAGTACTTC.

This clonotype was seen ten or more times. The J gene is TRBJ2-4, the V gene TRBV6-5, with D perhaps assigned TRBD1 or TRBD2 (5 bases each). The CDR3 extends over 15 amino acids. Between the trimmed V and J ends, which lost 0 bases and 1 base, there was a span of 7 bases. CDR1 and CDR2 (germline): MNHEY, SVGAGI. This CDR3 is CASSYSGDAKNIQYF. As DNA, the CDR3 is TGTGCCAGCAGTTACTCAGGGGACGCCAAAAACATTCAGTACTTC.

This clonotype was detected ten times or more. The gene calls are TRBV5-5 and TRBJ1-5; D not certain. Trimming pared 7 bases from V and 5 bases from J, leaving 13 bases between. The CDR3 loop spans 13 amino acids. Germline V gives CDR1 SGHKS, CDR2 YYEKEE (reference sequence). CDR3 nucleotide sequence: TGTGCCAGCGGACCAAGCCCTGATCAGCCCCAGCATTTT. This gives the protein CASGPSPDQPQHF.

This clonotype was observed many times. The chain has TRBV18 and TRBJ1-2; 9 nucleotides line up with TRBD1. Germline V lookup: CDR1 KGHSH, CDR2 LQKENI. The J segment lost 7 bases and the V segment lost 2 bases, leaving 8 bases of the junction unmatched. The CDR3 consists of 15 residues. CDR3 sequence (DNA): TGTGCCAGCTCACCATTGACAGACAGGGGGTCTGGCTACACCTTC. Translating it yields CASSPLTDRGSGYTF.

This clonotype was observed at least ten times. The genes are TRBV14 and TRBJ2-7, with unresolved D. CDR1 and CDR2 (germline): SGHDN, FVKESK. V was trimmed by 2 bases and J by 7 bases, leaving 15 bases between them. The CDR3 is made up of 14 amino acids. The CDR3 nucleotides read TGTGCCAGCAGCCAAAACCGCCTATGGGCTGAGCAGTACTTC. It encodes CASSQNRLWAEQYF.

This clonotype appeared many times. V usage is TRBV10-3 and J usage is TRBJ2-1; 9 positions match TRBD2. J was trimmed by 1 base and V by 10 bases; bases with no gene match: 5. The CDR3 is 14 residues long. Germline values: CDR1 ENHRY, CDR2 SYGVKD. The CDR3 nucleotides read TGTGCCAGCTGCGGGGGGGGATCCTACAATGAGCAGTTCTTC. Residues: CASCGGGSYNEQFF.

This clonotype was picked up many times. V and J are TRBV12-3 or TRBV12-4 and TRBJ2-2; a possible D gene is TRBD2 (5 bases). Trimming stripped 7 bases from V and 0 bases from J, with 15 bases between. The CDR3 length is 16 residues. Here the CDR3 reads CASTPSRVANTGELFF. The CDR3 DNA reads as TGTGCCAGCACTCCATCGAGGGTCGCGAACACCGGGGAGCTGTTTTTT.